This is a list of T cell receptor beta chains from one sample in a study of T cell responses to AZD1222 COVID-19 vaccine. The table came from immunoSEQ multiplex PCR; TCRdb's copy has only in-frame clones and leaves some out. The top ten clones hold approximately 1.7% of a sample with 130,000 to 150,000 clones, roughly 89% of them seen once. Here the sequenced sample was peripheral blood, taken on day 0 of AZD1222 vaccination. The origin of the receptors is an adult in good health. CDR3s include the opening cysteine and the closing phenylalanine or tryptophan. The D gene is left open where the match is weak. Clone sizes are given selectively: once, few, many, or a class where the clone is expanded.

V	size	D	J	CDR3	DNA
TRBV10-2	-	-	TRBJ2-7	CASTWASSSYEQYF	TGCGCCAGCACATGGGCTAGCAGTTCCTACGAGCAGTACTTC
TRBV3-1/TRBV3-2	-	TRBD2	TRBJ2-7	CASSQEAGGLEQYF	TGTGCCAGCAGCCAAGAAGCGGGGGGCCTCGAGCAGTACTTC
TRBV7-2	once	TRBD1	TRBJ1-2	CASSLHPGQPDYGYTF	TGTGCCAGCAGCTTACACCCGGGACAGCCGGACTATGGCTACACCTTC
TRBV27	once	TRBD1	TRBJ1-2	CASSPGTGEIYGYTF	TGTGCCAGCAGTCCCGGGACAGGTGAAATCTATGGCTACACCTTC
TRBV19	-	-	TRBJ2-7	CASSRQARGYEQYF	TGTGCCAGTAGCAGACAGGCCCGGGGGTACGAGCAGTACTTC
TRBV4-1	-	-	TRBJ1-1	CASSLTGQNTEAFF	TGCGCCAGCAGCTTAACGGGACAGAACACTGAAGCTTTCTTT
TRBV11-2	-	-	TRBJ2-7	CASSPQGTYEQYF	TGTGCCAGCAGCCCCCAGGGCACCTACGAGCAGTACTTC
TRBV6-5	once	TRBD1	TRBJ2-5	CASSYFRTGEETQYF	TGTGCCAGCAGTTATTTTAGGACAGGGGAAGAGACCCAGTACTTC
TRBV28	-	-	TRBJ2-7	CASSSASREQYF	TGTGCCAGCAGTTCGGCTAGCAGGGAGCAGTACTTC
TRBV3-1/TRBV3-2	once	TRBD1	TRBJ1-6	CASSQGDRNSPLHF	TGTGCCAGCAGCCAAGGGGACAGGAATTCACCCCTCCACTTT
TRBV6-1	-	TRBD1	TRBJ1-6	CASSEARGLGSPLHF	TGTGCCAGCAGTGAAGCTAGGGGGCTGGGTTCACCCCTCCACTTT
TRBV6-7	-	-	TRBJ1-5	CASSYSLGPLVDQPQHF	TGTGCCAGCAGTTACTCCCTGGGGCCCCTAGTTGATCAGCCCCAGCATTTT
TRBV4-1	-	TRBD2	TRBJ2-1	CASSLATGLAGPNEQFF	TGCGCCAGCAGCCTGGCAACCGGACTAGCGGGACCCAATGAGCAGTTCTTC
TRBV20-1	-	-	TRBJ1-1	CSARRSTEAFF	TGCAGTGCTAGACGTTCCACTGAAGCTTTCTTT
TRBV11-3	-	-	TRBJ2-2	CASSLLGRDNTGELFF	TGTGCCAGCAGCCTCCTGGGGCGGGACAACACCGGGGAGCTGTTTTTT
TRBV18	-	-	TRBJ1-1	CASSPLGQNTEAFF	TGTGCCAGCTCACCATTGGGACAGAACACTGAAGCTTTCTTT
TRBV6-5	-	TRBD2	TRBJ2-7	CASTPTSSDEQYF	TGTGCCAGCACCCCGACTAGCTCTGACGAGCAGTACTTC
TRBV9	-	-	TRBJ1-5	CASSVGQGDQPQHF	TGTGCCAGCAGCGTAGGGCAGGGTGATCAGCCCCAGCATTTT
TRBV4-1	-	-	TRBJ1-1	CASSQGRGLNTEAFF	TGCGCCAGCAGCCAGGGGCGGGGGCTGAACACTGAAGCTTTCTTT
TRBV10-1	-	-	TRBJ1-3	CASSDNSGNTIYF	TGCGCCAGCAGTGATAACTCTGGAAACACCATATATTTT
TRBV11-2	-	-	TRBJ1-3	CASSLPFYQIGGNTIYF	TGTGCCAGCAGCCTCCCCTTTTACCAAATCGGTGGAAACACCATATATTTT
TRBV30	-	-	TRBJ1-5	CAWSPVRGPQHF	TGTGCCTGGAGTCCGGTAAGGGGGCCCCAGCATTTT
TRBV3-1/TRBV3-2	-	TRBD1	TRBJ1-2	CASSPPGTVNYGYTF	TGTGCCAGCAGCCCCCCTGGGACAGTTAACTATGGCTACACCTTC
TRBV7-9	-	-	TRBJ1-2	CASSPRTGNGYTF	TGTGCCAGCAGCCCCAGGACGGGGAATGGCTACACCTTC
TRBV5-1	-	TRBD1	TRBJ2-7	CASPKPPGQGFWDSCIEQYF	TGCGCCAGCCCGAAGCCCCCGGGACAGGGTTTTTGGGACTCCTGCATCGAGCAGTACTTC
TRBV24-1	-	TRBD1	TRBJ2-7	CADIRDSFYEQYF	TGTGCCGACATCCGGGACAGCTTCTACGAGCAGTACTTC
TRBV3-1/TRBV3-2	once	-	TRBJ2-7	CASSQGTAYEQYF	TGTGCCAGCAGCCAAGGGACAGCCTACGAGCAGTACTTC
TRBV10-1	-	-	TRBJ2-5	CASSRSRAFQETQYF	TGCGCCAGCAGTCGAAGCCGGGCCTTTCAAGAGACCCAGTACTTC
TRBV27	-	-	TRBJ1-5	CASSRGGINQPQHF	TGTGCCAGCAGTCGGGGGGGGATTAATCAGCCCCAGCATTTT
TRBV3-1/TRBV3-2	-	-	TRBJ2-1	CASSQPWGPNEQFF	TGTGCCAGCAGCCAGCCTTGGGGGCCCAATGAGCAGTTCTTC
TRBV5-4	-	TRBD2	TRBJ2-5	CASSSGTSGTQETQYF	TGTGCCAGCAGCTCCGGGACTAGCGGGACTCAAGAGACCCAGTACTTC
TRBV20-1	-	TRBD1	TRBJ2-7	CSASSQGAGNEQYF	TGCAGTGCTAGTAGTCAGGGGGCGGGAAACGAGCAGTACTTC
TRBV28	-	-	TRBJ1-1	CASSYGETEAFF	TGTGCCAGCAGTTACGGGGAGACTGAAGCTTTCTTT
TRBV7-9	-	TRBD2	TRBJ2-1	CASRGVSGRASSYNEQFF	TGTGCCAGCAGGGGGGTCAGCGGGAGGGCCAGCTCCTACAATGAGCAGTTCTTC
TRBV28	-	-	TRBJ2-7	CASSPTGSLHEQYF	TGTGCCAGCAGTCCAACAGGTTCCCTCCACGAGCAGTACTTC
TRBV2	few	-	TRBJ1-6	CASSDRGDSPLHF	TGTGCCAGCAGTGACCGGGGCGATTCACCCCTCCACTTT
TRBV12-3/TRBV12-4	-	TRBD2	TRBJ2-7	CASSPSGSYEQYF	TGTGCCAGCAGTCCTAGCGGGAGCTACGAGCAGTACTTC
TRBV12-3/TRBV12-4	-	-	TRBJ2-3	CASSRLPDTQYF	TGTGCCAGCAGTAGGCTTCCAGATACGCAGTATTTT
TRBV19	-	-	TRBJ1-5	CASSIFSGDQPQHF	TGTGCCAGTAGTATTTTCAGTGGGGATCAGCCCCAGCATTTT
TRBV10-3	-	TRBD1	TRBJ1-2	CAISESTLGGPNYGYTF	TGTGCCATCAGTGAGTCGACTTTAGGGGGCCCTAACTATGGCTACACCTTC
TRBV2	-	-	TRBJ1-4	CASSDITLKNEKLFF	TGTGCCAGCAGTGACATCACATTAAAAAATGAAAAACTGTTTTTT
TRBV19	once	-	TRBJ1-2	CASSMGGGDYGYTF	TGTGCCAGTAGTATGGGTGGGGGCGACTATGGCTACACCTTC
TRBV5-1	-	-	TRBJ2-1	CASSPGAIPSNEQFF	TGCGCCAGCAGCCCCGGGGCTATTCCCTCCAATGAGCAGTTCTTC
TRBV18	-	TRBD1	TRBJ2-5	CASSPPRTGFVTQYF	TGTGCCAGCTCACCACCAAGGACAGGGTTCGTGACCCAGTACTTC
TRBV10-1	-	-	TRBJ1-1	CASSESPNGRTEAFF	TGCGCCAGCAGTGAGTCCCCAAATGGGCGAACTGAAGCTTTCTTT
TRBV7-9	-	-	TRBJ1-5	CASSTDGLDLLQPQHF	TGTGCCAGCAGCACAGACGGCTTAGACCTTCTTCAGCCCCAGCATTTT
TRBV27	-	-	TRBJ2-3	CASSLPGDTDTQYF	TGTGCCAGCAGTTTACCCGGAGACACAGATACGCAGTATTTT
TRBV5-1	-	-	TRBJ2-3	CASSPSRPSTDTQYF	TGCGCCAGCAGCCCCTCCCGGCCTAGCACAGATACGCAGTATTTT
TRBV7-9	-	TRBD1	TRBJ1-4	CASSQRQGLVEKLFF	TGTGCCAGCAGCCAGCGACAGGGGTTAGTTGAAAAACTGTTTTTT
TRBV5-1	-	-	TRBJ2-4	CASSGGQQLAKNIQYF	TGCGCCAGCAGCGGAGGACAGCAGTTAGCCAAAAACATTCAGTACTTC